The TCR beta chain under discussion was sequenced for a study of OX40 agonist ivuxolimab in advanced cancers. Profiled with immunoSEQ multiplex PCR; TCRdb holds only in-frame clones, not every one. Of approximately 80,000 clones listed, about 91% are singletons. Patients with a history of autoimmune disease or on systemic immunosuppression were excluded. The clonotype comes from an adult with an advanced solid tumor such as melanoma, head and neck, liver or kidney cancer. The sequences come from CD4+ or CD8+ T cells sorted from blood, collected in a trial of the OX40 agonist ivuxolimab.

CDR3 nucleotide sequence: TGTGCCAGCAGCTCGACTAGGGTCACCGGGGAGCTGTTTTTT. Amino acid sequence: CASSSTRVTGELFF. The chain employs TRBV11-2 and TRBJ2-2; a possible D gene is TRBD2 (6 bases). Trimming left V 4 bases short and J 4 bases short, with 10 bases between. This CDR3 is 14 amino acids long. The germline V gene encodes CDR1 SGHAT and CDR2 FQNNGV.